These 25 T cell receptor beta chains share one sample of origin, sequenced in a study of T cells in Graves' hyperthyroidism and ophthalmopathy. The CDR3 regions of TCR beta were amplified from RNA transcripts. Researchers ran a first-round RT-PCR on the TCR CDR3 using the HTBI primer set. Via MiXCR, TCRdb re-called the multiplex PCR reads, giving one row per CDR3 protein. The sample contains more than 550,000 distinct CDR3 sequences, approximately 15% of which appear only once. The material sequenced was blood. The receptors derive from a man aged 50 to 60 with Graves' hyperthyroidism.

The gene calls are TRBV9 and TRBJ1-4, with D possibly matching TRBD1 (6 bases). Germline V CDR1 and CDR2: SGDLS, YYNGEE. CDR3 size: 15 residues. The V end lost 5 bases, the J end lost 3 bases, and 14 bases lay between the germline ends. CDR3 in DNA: TGTGCCAGCAGTCCTTCACAGGGAGCTAATGAAAAACTGTTTTTT. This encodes CASSPSQGANEKLFF.

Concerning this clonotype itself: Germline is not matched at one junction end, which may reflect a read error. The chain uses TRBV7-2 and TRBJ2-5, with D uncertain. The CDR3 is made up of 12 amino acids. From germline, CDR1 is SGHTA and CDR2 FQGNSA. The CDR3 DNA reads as TGTGCCAGCAGCTTGGTCCAAGGGACCCAGTACTTC. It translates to CASSLVQGTQYF.

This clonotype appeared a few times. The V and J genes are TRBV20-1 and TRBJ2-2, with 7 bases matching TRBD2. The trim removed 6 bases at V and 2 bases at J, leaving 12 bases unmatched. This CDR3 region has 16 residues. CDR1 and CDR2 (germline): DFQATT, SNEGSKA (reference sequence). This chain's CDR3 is CSAPLAGRSNTGELFF. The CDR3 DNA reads TGCAGTGCCCCTTTAGCGGGCCGGTCTAACACCGGGGAGCTGTTTTTT.

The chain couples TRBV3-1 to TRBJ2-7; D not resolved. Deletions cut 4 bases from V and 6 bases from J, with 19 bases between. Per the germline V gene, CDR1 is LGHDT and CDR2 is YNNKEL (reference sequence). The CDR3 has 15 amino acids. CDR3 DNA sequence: TGTGCCAGCAGCCGTGGGCAGGCTGGGTGGGGCGAGCAGTACTTC. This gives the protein CASSRGQAGWGEQYF.

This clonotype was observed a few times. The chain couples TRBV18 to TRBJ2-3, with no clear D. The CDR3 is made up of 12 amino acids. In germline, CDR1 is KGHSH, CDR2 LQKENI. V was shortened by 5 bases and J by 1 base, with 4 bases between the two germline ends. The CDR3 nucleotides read TGTGCCAGCTCAATGGGCACAGATACGCAGTATTTT. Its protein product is CASSMGTDTQYF. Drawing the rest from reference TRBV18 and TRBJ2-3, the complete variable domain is NAGVMQNPRHLVRRRGQEARLRCSPMKGHSHVYWYRQLPEEGLKFMVYLQKENIIDESGMPKERFSAEFPKEGPSILRIQQVVRGDSAAYFCASSMGTDTQYFGPGTRLTVL.

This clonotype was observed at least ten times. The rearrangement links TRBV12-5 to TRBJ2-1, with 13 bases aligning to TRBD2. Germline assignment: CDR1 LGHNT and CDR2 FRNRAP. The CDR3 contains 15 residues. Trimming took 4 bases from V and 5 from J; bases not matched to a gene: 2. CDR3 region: CASGSGTSGNNEQFF. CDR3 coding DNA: TGTGCTAGTGGTTCGGGGACTAGCGGGAACAATGAGCAGTTCTTC.

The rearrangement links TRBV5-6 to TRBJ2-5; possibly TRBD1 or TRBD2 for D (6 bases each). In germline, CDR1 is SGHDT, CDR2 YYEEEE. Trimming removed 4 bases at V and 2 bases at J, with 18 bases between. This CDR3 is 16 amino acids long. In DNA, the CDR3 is TGTGCCAGCAGCCTGAGACAGGCGGGGTTTCAAGAGACCCAGTACTTC. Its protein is CASSLRQAGFQETQYF.

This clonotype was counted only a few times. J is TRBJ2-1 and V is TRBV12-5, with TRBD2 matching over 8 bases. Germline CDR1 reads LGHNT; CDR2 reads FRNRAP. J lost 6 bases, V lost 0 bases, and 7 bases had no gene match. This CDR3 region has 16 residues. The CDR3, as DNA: TGTGCTAGTGGTTTGGTAACGGGAGGGCCGGTCAATGAGCAGTTCTTC. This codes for CASGLVTGGPVNEQFF.

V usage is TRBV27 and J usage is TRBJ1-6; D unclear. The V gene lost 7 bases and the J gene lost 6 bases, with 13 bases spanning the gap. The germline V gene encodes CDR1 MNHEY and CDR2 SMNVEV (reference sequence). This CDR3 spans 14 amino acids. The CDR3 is CASTTVASNSPLHF. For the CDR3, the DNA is TGTGCCAGCACCACGGTCGCGTCTAATTCACCCCTCCACTTT.

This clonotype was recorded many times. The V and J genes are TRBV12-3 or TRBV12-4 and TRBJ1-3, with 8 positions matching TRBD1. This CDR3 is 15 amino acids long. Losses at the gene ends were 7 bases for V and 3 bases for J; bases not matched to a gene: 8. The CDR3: CASTADRVVGNTIYF. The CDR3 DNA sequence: TGTGCCAGCACCGCGGACAGGGTTGTTGGAAACACCATATATTTT.

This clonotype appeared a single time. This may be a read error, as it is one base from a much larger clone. The chain's CDR3 is CASSLEGKGNTGAFF. The DNA of the CDR3 is TGCGCCAGCAGCTTGGAGGGAAAGGGGAACACTGGAGCTTTCTTT. This chain links TRBV5-1 with TRBJ1-1; D possibly corresponds to TRBD1 (5 bases). CDR3 size: 15 residues. Germline V gene lookup returns CDR1 SGHRS and CDR2 YFSETQ.

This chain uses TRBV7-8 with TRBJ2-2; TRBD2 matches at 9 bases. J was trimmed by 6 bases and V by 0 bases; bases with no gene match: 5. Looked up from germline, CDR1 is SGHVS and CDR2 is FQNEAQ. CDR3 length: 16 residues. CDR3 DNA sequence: TGTGCCAGCAGCTTAGCGTTAATAGCGGGAGCCGGGGAGCTGTTTTTT. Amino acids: CASSLALIAGAGELFF.

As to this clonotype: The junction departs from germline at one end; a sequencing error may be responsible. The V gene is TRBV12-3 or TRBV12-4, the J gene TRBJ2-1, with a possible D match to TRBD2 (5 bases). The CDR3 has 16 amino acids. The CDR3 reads CDSSPTRPTLDNEQFF. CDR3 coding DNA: TGTGACAGCAGTCCTACTAGACCGACGTTGGACAATGAGCAGTTCTTC.

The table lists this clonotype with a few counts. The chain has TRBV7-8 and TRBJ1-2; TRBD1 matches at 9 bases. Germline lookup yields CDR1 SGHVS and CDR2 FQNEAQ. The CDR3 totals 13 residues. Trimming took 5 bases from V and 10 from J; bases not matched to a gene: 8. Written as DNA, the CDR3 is TGTGCCAGCAGCCGCCGGACAGGGGATAACTACACCTTC. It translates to CASSRRTGDNYTF.

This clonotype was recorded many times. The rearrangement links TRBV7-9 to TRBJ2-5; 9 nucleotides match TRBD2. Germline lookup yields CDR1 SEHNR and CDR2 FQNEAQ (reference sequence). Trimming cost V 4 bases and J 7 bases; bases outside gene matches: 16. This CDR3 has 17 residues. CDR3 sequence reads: CASSSDSGSGFSGTQYF. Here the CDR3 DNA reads TGTGCCAGCAGCTCTGATAGCGGGAGTGGATTCTCTGGGACCCAGTACTTC.

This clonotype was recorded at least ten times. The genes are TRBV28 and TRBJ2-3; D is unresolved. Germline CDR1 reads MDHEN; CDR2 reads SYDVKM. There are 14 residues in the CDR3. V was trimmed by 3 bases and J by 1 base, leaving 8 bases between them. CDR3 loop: CASSLGSGTDTQYF. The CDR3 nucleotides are TGTGCCAGCAGTTTGGGTAGTGGCACAGATACGCAGTATTTT.

CDR3 DNA: TGTGCCAGTATTCCCGGGACAGCTCATAGGGGTCAGCCCCAGCATTTT. It specifies CASIPGTAHRGQPQHF. The chain carries TRBV28 and TRBJ1-5; 7 positions match TRBD1. Germline CDR1 and CDR2: MDHEN and SYDVKM. The junction had 17 bases not matched to a gene; V was cut back by 9 bases and J by 6 bases. CDR3 length equals 16 residues.

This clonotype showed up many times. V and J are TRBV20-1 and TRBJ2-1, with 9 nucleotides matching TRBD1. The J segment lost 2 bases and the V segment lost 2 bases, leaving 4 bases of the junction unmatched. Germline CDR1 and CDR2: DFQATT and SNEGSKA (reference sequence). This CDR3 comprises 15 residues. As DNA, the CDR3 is TGCAGTGCTAGAAATGGGGACAGGGCCTACAATGAGCAGTTCTTC. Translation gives CSARNGDRAYNEQFF.

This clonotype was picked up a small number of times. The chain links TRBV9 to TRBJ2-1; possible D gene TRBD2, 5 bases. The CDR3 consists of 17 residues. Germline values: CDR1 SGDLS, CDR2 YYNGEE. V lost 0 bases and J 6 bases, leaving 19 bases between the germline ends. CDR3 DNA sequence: TGTGCCAGCAGCGTAGAACCGCGAGGGATTTCCGGCAATGAGCAGTTCTTC. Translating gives CASSVEPRGISGNEQFF.

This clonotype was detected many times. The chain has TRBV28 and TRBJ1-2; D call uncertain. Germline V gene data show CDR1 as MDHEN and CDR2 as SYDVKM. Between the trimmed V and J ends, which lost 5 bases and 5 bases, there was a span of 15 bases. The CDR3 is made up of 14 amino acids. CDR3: CASSPHQTLYGYTF. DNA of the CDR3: TGTGCCAGCAGTCCCCATCAGACCTTGTATGGCTACACCTTC.

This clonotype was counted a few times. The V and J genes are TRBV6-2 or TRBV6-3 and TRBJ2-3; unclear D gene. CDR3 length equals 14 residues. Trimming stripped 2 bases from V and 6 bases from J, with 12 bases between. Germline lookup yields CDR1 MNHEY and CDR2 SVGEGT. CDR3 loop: CASSYQRPGDTQYF. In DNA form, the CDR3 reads TGTGCCAGCAGTTACCAGCGTCCAGGCGATACGCAGTATTTT.

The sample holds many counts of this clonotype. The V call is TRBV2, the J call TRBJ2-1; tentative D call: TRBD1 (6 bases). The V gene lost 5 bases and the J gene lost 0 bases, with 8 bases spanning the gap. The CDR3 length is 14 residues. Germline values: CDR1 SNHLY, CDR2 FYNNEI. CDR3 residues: CASSIRGSYNEQFF. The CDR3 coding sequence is TGTGCCAGCAGTATCAGGGGCTCCTACAATGAGCAGTTCTTC.

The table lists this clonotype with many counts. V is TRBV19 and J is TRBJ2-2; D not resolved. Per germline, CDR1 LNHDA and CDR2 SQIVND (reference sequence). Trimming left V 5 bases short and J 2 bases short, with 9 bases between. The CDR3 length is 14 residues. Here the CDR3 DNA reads TGTGCCAGTAGTCGGGCTTTTAACACCGGGGAGCTGTTTTTT. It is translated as CASSRAFNTGELFF.

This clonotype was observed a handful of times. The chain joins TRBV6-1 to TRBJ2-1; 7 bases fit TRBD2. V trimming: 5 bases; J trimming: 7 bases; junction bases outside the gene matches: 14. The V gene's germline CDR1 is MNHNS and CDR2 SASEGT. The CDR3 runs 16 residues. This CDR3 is CASSPPLGGPRNEQFF. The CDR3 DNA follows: TGTGCCAGCAGTCCCCCACTGGGAGGGCCTAGGAATGAGCAGTTCTTC.

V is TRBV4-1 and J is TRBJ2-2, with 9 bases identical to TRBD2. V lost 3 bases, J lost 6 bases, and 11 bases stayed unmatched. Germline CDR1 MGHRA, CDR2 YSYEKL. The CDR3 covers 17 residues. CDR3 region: CASSHRTSEAFAGELFF. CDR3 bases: TGCGCCAGCAGCCATAGGACTAGCGAGGCCTTCGCCGGGGAGCTGTTTTTT.